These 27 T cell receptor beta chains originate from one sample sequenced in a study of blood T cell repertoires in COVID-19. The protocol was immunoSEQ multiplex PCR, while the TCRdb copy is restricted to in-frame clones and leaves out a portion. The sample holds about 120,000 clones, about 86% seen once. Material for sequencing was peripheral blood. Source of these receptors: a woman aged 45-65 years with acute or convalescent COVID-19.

The CDR3 DNA reads as TGTGCCAGCAGCTTCGCGGGGGAAGATACGCAGTATTTT. Translated, it gives CASSFAGEDTQYF. The chain couples TRBV7-2 to TRBJ2-3; 7 bases map to TRBD2. Germline CDR1 SGHTA, CDR2 FQGNSA. The trim removed 3 bases at V and 5 bases at J, leaving 2 bases unmatched. The CDR3 loop spans 13 amino acids.

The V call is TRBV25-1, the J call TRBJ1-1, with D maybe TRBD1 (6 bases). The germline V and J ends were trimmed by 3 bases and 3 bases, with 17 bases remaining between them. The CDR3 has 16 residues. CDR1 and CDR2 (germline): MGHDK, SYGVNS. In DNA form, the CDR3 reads TGTGCCAGCAGTGACTCAACACAGGGTTGGTACACTGAAGCTTTCTTT. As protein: CASSDSTQGWYTEAFF.

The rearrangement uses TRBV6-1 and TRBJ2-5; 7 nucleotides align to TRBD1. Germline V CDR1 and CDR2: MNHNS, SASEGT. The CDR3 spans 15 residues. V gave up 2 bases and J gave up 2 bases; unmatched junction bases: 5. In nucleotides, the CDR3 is TGTGCCAGCAGTGAATGGGGCAGGGGGCAAGAGACCCAGTACTTC. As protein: CASSEWGRGQETQYF.

The CDR3 is CASSERRNYGYTF. The DNA of the CDR3 is TGCGCCAGCAGTGAGAGGAGGAACTATGGCTACACCTTC. The chain links TRBV10-1 to TRBJ1-2; D is uncertain. V lost 2 bases, J lost 2 bases, and 6 bases lay in between. This CDR3 is 13 amino acids long. CDR1 and CDR2 (germline): WNHNN, SYGVQD (reference sequence).

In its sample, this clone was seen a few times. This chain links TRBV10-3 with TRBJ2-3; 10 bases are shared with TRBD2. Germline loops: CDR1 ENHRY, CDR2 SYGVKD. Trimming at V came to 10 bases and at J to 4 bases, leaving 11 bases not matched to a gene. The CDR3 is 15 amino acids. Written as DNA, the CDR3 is TGTGCCACCTCCCCTAGCGGGAGATTGGCAGATACGCAGTATTTT. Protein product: CATSPSGRLADTQYF.

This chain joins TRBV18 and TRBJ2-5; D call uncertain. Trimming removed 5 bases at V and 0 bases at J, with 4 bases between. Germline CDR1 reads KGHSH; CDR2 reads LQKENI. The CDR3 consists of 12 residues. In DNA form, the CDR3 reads TGTGCCAGCTCATCAGACCAAGAGACCCAGTACTTC. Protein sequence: CASSSDQETQYF.

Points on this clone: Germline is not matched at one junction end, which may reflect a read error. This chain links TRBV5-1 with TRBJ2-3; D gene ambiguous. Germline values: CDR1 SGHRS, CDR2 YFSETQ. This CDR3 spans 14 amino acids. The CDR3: CASSLVSNPQMLDF. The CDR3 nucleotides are TGCGCCAGCAGCTTGGTGTCGAACCCCCAGATGCTGGATTTT.

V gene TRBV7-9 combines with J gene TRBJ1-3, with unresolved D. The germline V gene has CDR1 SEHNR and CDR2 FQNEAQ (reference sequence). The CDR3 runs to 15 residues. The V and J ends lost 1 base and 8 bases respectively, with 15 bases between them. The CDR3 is CASSLEAALPHTIYF. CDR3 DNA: TGTGCCAGCAGCTTAGAAGCCGCCTTACCGCACACCATATATTTT. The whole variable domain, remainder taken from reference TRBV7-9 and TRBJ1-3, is DTGVSQNPRHKITKRGQNVTFRCDPISEHNRLYWYRQTLGQGPEFLTYFQNEAQLEKSRLLSDRFSAERPKGSFSTLEIQRTEQGDSAMYLCASSLEAALPHTIYFGEGSWLTVV.

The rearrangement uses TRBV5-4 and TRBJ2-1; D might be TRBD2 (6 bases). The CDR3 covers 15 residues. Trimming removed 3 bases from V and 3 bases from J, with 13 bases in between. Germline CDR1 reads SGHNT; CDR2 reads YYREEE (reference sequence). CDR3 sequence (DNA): TGTGCCAGCAGCTCCGACAGCGGGTTCTACAATGAGCAGTTCTTC. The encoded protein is CASSSDSGFYNEQFF.

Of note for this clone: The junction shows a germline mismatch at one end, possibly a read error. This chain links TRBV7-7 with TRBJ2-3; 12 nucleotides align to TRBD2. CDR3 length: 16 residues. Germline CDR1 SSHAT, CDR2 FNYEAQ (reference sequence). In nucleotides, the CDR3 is TGTGCCAGTAGCTTAACTAGCGGGGGGCCCACAGATACGCAGTATTTT. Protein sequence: CASSLTSGGPTDTQYF.

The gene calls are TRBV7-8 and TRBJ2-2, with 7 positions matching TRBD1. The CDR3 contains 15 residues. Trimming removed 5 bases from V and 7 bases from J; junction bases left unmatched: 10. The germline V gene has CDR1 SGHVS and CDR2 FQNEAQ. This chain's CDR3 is CASSPRTGTGGELFF. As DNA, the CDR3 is TGTGCCAGCAGCCCTAGGACAGGAACGGGCGGGGAGCTGTTTTTT.

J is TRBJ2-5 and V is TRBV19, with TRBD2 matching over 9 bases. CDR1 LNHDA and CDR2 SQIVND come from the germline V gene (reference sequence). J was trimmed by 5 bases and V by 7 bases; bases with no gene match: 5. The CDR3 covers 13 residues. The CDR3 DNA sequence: TGTGCCAGTACCGCGGGAGGGCCGGAGACCCAGTACTTC. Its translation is CASTAGGPETQYF.

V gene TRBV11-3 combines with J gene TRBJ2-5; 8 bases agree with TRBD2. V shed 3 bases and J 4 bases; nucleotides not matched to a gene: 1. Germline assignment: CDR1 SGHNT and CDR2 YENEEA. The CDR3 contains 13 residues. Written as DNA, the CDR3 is TGTGCCAGCAGCTTCGGGGGGGGAGAGACCCAGTACTTC. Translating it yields CASSFGGGETQYF. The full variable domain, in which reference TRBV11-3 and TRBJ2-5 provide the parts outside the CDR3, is EAGVVQSPRYKIIEKKQPVAFWCNPISGHNTLYWYLQNLGQGPELLIRYENEEAVDDSQLPKDRFSAERLKGVDSTLKIQPAELGDSAVYLCASSFGGGETQYFGPGTRLLVL.

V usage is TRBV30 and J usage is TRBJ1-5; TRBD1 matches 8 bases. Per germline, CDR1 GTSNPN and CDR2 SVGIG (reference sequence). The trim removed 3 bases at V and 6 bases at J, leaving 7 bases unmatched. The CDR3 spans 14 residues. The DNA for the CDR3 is TGTGCCTGGAGCGGTGGACAGGGCGGTCAGCCCCAGCATTTT. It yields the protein CAWSGGQGGQPQHF.

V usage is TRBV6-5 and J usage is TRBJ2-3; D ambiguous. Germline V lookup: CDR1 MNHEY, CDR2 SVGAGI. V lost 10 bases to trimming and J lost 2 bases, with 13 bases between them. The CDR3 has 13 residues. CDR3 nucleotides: TGTGCCACCTCTGGCGGCATCACAGATACGCAGTATTTT. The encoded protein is CATSGGITDTQYF.

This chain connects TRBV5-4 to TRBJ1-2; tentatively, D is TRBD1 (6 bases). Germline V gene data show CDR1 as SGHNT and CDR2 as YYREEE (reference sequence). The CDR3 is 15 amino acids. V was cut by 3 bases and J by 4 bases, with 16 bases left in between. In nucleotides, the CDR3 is TGTGCCAGCAGCTCCCCGACAGGATCGATCTATGGCTACACCTTC. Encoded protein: CASSSPTGSIYGYTF.

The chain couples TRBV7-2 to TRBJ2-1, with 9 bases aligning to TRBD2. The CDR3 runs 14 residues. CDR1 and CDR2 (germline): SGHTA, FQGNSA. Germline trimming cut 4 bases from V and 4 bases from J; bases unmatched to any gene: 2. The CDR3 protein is CASSYGLAYNEQFF. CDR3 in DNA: TGTGCCAGCAGCTACGGACTAGCGTACAATGAGCAGTTCTTC. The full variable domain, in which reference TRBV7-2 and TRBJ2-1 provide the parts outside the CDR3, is GAGVSQSPSNKVTEKGKDVELRCDPISGHTALYWYRQSLGQGLEFLIYFQGNSAPDKSGLPSDRFSAERTGGSVSTLTIQRTQQEDSAVYLCASSYGLAYNEQFFGPGTRLTVL.

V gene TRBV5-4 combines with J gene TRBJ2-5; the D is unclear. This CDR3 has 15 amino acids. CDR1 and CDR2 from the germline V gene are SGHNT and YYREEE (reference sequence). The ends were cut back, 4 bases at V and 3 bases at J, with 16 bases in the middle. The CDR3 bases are TGTGCCAGCAGCCGCTTTAGTAGTGATAAAGAGACCCAGTACTTC. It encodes CASSRFSSDKETQYF.

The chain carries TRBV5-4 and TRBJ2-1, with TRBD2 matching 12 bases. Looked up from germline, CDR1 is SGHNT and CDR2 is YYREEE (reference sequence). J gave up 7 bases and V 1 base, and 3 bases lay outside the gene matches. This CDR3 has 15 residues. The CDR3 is CASSLFGTSGNEQFF. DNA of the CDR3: TGTGCCAGCAGCTTGTTCGGGACTAGCGGGAATGAGCAGTTCTTC.

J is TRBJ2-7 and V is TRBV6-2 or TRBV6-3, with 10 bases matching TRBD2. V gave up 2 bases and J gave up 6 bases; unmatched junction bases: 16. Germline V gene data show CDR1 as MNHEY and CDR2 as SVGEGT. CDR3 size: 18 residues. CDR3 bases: TGTGCCAGCAGTTACCAACCTTATCTAGCGGGAGCATATCTCGAGCAGTACTTC. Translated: CASSYQPYLAGAYLEQYF.

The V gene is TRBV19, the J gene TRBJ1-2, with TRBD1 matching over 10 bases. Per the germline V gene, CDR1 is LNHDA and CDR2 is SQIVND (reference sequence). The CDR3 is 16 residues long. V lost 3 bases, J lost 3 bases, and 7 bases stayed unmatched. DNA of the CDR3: TGTGCCAGTAGTATCCCTGGGACAGGGGCCCACTATGGCTACACCTTC. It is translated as CASSIPGTGAHYGYTF.

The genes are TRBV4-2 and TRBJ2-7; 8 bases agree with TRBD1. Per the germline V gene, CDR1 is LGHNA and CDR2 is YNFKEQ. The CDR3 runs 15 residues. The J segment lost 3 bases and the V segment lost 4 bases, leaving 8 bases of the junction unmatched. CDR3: CASSPGQGANYEQYF. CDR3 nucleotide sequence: TGTGCCAGCAGCCCCGGGCAGGGGGCAAACTACGAGCAGTACTTC.

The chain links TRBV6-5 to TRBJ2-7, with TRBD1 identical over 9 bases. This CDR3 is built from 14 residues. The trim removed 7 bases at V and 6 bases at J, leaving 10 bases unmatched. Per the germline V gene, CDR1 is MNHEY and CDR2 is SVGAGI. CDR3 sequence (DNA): TGTGCCAGCACTAGGACAGGGGCGCCTTCCGAGCAGTACTTC. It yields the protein CASTRTGAPSEQYF.

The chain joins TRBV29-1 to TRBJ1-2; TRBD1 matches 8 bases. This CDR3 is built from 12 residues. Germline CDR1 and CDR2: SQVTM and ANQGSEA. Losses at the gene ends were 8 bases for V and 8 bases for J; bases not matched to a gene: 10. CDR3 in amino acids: CSSSGQGRGYTF. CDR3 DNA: TGCAGCAGCTCAGGACAGGGCCGGGGCTACACCTTC.

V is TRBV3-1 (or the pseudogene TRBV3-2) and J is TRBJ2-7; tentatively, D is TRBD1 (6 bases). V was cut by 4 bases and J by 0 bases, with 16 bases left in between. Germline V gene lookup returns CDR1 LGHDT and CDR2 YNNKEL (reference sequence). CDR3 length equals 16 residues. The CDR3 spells CASSRRQGPYSYEQYF. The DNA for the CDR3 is TGTGCCAGCAGCCGCCGGCAGGGGCCCTACTCCTACGAGCAGTACTTC.

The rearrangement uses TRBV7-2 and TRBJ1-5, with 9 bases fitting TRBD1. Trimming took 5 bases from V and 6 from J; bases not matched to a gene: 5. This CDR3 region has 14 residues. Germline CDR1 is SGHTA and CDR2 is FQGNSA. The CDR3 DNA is TGTGCCAGCAGCATGACAGGGGGTTTTCAGCCCCAGCATTTT. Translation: CASSMTGGFQPQHF.

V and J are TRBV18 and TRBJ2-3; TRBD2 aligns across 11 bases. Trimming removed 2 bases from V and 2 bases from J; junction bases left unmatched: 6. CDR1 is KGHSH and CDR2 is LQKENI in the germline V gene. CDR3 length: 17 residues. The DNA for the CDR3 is TGTGCCAGCTCACCAGTGGGACTAGCGGATTTCACAGATACGCAGTATTTT. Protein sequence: CASSPVGLADFTDTQYF. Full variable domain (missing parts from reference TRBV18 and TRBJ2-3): NAGVMQNPRHLVRRRGQEARLRCSPMKGHSHVYWYRQLPEEGLKFMVYLQKENIIDESGMPKERFSAEFPKEGPSILRIQQVVRGDSAAYFCASSPVGLADFTDTQYFGPGTRLTVL.